The 7 T cell receptor beta chains listed next were all sequenced from one sample in a study of T cells in Graves' hyperthyroidism and ophthalmopathy. Using RNA transcripts as the source, TCR beta CDR3 regions were amplified. Researchers ran a first-round RT-PCR on the TCR CDR3 using the HTBI primer set. Using its own MiXCR run on the multiplex PCR reads, TCRdb lists one record per CDR3 protein. The profile shows around 420,000 distinct CDR3 sequences, 15% to 19% of them singletons. The sample comprised blood. The origin of the receptors is a woman aged 18-29 years with Graves' hyperthyroidism.

This clonotype was seen at least ten times. The chain has TRBV20-1 and TRBJ2-5; the match to TRBD2 covers 11 bases. Per the germline V gene, CDR1 is DFQATT and CDR2 is SNEGSKA (reference sequence). This CDR3 is 14 amino acids long. The junction had 2 bases not matched to a gene; V was cut back by 2 bases and J by 3 bases. The CDR3 DNA sequence: TGCAGTGCTAGACTAGCGGGAGGAAAAGAGACCCAGTACTTC. Residues: CSARLAGGKETQYF.

This clonotype was found many times. This chain links TRBV5-5 with TRBJ1-2, with D tentatively TRBD1 (5 bases). The CDR3 has 17 amino acids. Trimming removed 4 bases at V and 0 bases at J, with 19 bases between. From germline, CDR1 is SGHKS and CDR2 YYEKEE (reference sequence). CDR3 coding DNA: TGTGCCAGCAGCACTTTGCCAACGGGGGAAGCTAACTATGGCTACACCTTC. Translated, it gives CASSTLPTGEANYGYTF.

This chain links TRBV5-1 with TRBJ1-6; D remains ambiguous. This CDR3 is built from 15 residues. V shed 2 bases and J shed 0 bases, with 6 bases lying between them. Germline-derived CDR1 and CDR2 are SGHRS and YFSETQ. The CDR3 nucleotides read TGCGCCAGCAGCTTTCGCAGCTCCTATAATTCACCCCTCCACTTT. Translation gives CASSFRSSYNSPLHF.

This chain joins TRBV19 and TRBJ2-1; the match to TRBD2 covers 12 bases. Losses at the gene ends were 5 bases for V and 6 bases for J; bases not matched to a gene: 5. Germline V gives CDR1 LNHDA, CDR2 SQIVND (reference sequence). The CDR3 sequence is 15 residues long. Here the CDR3 reads CASSPPGLAGNEQFF. The CDR3 coding sequence is TGTGCCAGTAGTCCACCGGGACTAGCGGGCAATGAGCAGTTCTTC.

This chain links TRBV20-1 with TRBJ2-5; 7 bases match TRBD1. This CDR3 contains 14 residues. Germline CDR1 DFQATT, CDR2 SNEGSKA (reference sequence). The junction had 7 bases not matched to a gene; V was cut back by 1 base and J by 5 bases. The CDR3 is CSARVEGAAETQYF. For the CDR3, the DNA is TGCAGTGCTAGAGTCGAGGGGGCGGCGGAGACCCAGTACTTC.

This clonotype has a count of ten or more. The chain couples TRBV6-2 or TRBV6-3 to TRBJ2-5; TRBD2 might be the D (5 bases). The V gene lost 0 bases and the J gene lost 5 bases, with 19 bases spanning the gap. The CDR3 has 17 residues. Germline V lookup: CDR1 MNHEY, CDR2 SVGEGT. This CDR3 is CASSYSPANQRRETQYF. The CDR3 bases are TGTGCCAGCAGTTACTCGCCGGCTAACCAGAGGAGGGAGACCCAGTACTTC.

In its sample, this clonotype was seen a few times. The chain joins TRBV10-3 to TRBJ2-3, with D perhaps TRBD1 (7 bases). The CDR3 covers 15 residues. Deletions cut 2 bases from V and 2 bases from J, with 11 bases between. Germline CDR1 is ENHRY and CDR2 is SYGVKD. The CDR3 sequence is CAISEQGGITDTQYF. Here the CDR3 DNA reads TGTGCCATCAGTGAGCAGGGGGGTATCACAGATACGCAGTATTTT.